The T cell receptor beta chain described here comes from a study of OX40 agonist ivuxolimab in advanced cancers. On the study more broadly: Dose-escalation subjects each had hepatocellular carcinoma, melanoma, renal cell or head and neck cancer.

The CDR3 consists of 13 residues. V lost 4 bases and J lost 5, with 9 bases in between. Germline CDR1 reads SGHRS; CDR2 reads YFSETQ. Only in-frame clones appear in the TCRdb table, and some are missing; sequencing was by immunoSEQ multiplex PCR. Counted here are about 84,000 clones, more than 70% occurring once; the ten biggest clones make up approximately 0.2%. This receptor was taken from an adult with an advanced solid tumor such as melanoma, head and neck, liver or kidney cancer. V usage is TRBV5-1 and J usage is TRBJ2-2; possible D gene TRBD2, 6 bases. The material was CD4+ or CD8+ T cells sorted from blood, obtained in a trial of the OX40 agonist ivuxolimab. The CDR3 nucleotides are TGCGCCAGCAGCCCAAGCGGGACCGGGGAGCTGTTTTTT. Translation gives CASSPSGTGELFF. Supplemented by reference TRBV5-1 and TRBJ2-2, the full variable domain reads KAGVTQTPRYLIKTRGQQVTLSCSPISGHRSVSWYQQTPGQGLQFLFEYFSETQRNKGNFPGRFSGRQFSNSRSEMNVSTLELGDSALYLCASSPSGTGELFFGEGSRLTVL.